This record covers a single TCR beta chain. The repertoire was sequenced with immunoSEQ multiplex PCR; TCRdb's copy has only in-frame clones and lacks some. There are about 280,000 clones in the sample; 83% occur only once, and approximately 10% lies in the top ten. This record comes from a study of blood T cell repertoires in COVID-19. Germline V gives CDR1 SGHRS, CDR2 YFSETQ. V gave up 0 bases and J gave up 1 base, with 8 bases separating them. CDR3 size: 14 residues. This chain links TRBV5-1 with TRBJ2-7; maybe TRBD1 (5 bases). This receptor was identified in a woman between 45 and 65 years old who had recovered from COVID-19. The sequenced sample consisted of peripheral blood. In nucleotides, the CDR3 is TGCGCCAGCAGCTTGGTAAAGGGGTCCTACGAGCAGTACTTC. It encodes CASSLVKGSYEQYF.